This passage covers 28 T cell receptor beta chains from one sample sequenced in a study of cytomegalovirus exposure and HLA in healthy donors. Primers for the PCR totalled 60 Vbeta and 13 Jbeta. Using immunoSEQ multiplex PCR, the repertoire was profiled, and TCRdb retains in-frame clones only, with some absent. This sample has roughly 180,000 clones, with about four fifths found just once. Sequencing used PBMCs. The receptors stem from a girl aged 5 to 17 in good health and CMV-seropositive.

This chain's CDR3 is CASSVPRTGELFF. For the CDR3, the DNA is TGTGCCAGCAGCGTACCGCGGACCGGGGAGCTGTTTTTT. The chain uses TRBV9 and TRBJ2-2; D unclear. V was shortened by 1 base and J by 5 bases, with 6 bases between the two germline ends. The CDR3 is 13 residues long. Per germline, CDR1 SGDLS and CDR2 YYNGEE.

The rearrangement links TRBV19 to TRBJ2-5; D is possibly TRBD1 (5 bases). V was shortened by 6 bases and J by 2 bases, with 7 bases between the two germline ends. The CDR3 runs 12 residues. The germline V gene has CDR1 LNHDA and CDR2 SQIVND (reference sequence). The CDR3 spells CASRDTQETQYF. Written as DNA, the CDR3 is TGTGCCAGTAGGGACACACAAGAGACCCAGTACTTC.

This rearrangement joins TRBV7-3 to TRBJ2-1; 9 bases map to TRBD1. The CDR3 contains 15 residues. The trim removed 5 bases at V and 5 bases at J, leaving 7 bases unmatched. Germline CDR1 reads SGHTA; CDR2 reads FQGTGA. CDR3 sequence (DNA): TGTGCCAGCAGCCGGGGGGACAGGGTCCACAATGAGCAGTTCTTC. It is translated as CASSRGDRVHNEQFF. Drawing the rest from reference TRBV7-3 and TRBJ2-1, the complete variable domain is GAGVSQTPSNKVTEKGKYVELRCDPISGHTALYWYRQSLGQGPEFLIYFQGTGAADDSGLPNDRFFAVRPEGSVSTLKIQRTERGDSAVYLCASSRGDRVHNEQFFGPGTRLTVL.

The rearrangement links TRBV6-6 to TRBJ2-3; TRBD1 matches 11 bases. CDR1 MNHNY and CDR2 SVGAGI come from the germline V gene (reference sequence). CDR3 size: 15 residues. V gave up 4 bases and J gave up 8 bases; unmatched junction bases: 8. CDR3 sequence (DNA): TGTGCCAGCAGTTCCGGGACAGGGGGTCGGAGTACGCAGTATTTT. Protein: CASSSGTGGRSTQYF.

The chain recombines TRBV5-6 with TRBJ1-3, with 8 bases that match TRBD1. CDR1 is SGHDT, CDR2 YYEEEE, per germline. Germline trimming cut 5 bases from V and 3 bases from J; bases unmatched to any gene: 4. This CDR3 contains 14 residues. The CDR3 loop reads CASSSDRVGNTIYF. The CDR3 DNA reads TGTGCCAGCAGTTCGGACAGGGTTGGAAACACCATATATTTT. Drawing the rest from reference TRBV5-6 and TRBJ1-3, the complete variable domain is DAGVTQSPTHLIKTRGQQVTLRCSPKSGHDTVSWYQQALGQGPQFIFQYYEEEERQRGNFPDRFSGHQFPNYSSELNVNALLLGDSALYLCASSSDRVGNTIYFGEGSWLTVV.

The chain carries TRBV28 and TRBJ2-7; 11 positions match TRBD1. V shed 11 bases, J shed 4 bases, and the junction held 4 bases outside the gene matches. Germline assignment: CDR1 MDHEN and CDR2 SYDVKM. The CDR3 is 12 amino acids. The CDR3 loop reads CAHGTGGYEQYF. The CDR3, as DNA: TGTGCCCACGGGACAGGGGGTTACGAGCAGTACTTC.

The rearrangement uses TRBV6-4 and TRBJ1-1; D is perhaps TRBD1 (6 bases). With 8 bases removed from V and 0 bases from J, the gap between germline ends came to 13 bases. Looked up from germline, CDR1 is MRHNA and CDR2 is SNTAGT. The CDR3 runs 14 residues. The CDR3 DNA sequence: TGTGCCAGCCGACAGGAGAACATGAACACTGAAGCTTTCTTT. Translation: CASRQENMNTEAFF.

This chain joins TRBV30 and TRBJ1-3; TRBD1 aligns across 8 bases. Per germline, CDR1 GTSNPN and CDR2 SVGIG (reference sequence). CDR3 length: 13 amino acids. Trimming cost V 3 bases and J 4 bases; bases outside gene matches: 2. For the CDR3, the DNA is TGTGCCTGGAGGACAGGGGTCGGAAACACCATATATTTT. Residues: CAWRTGVGNTIYF.

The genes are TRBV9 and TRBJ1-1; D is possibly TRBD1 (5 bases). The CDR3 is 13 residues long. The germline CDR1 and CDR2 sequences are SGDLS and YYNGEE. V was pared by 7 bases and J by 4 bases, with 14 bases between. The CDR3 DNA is TGTGCCAGCTCCTTCGGGGGTACCACTGAAGCTTTCTTT. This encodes CASSFGGTTEAFF.

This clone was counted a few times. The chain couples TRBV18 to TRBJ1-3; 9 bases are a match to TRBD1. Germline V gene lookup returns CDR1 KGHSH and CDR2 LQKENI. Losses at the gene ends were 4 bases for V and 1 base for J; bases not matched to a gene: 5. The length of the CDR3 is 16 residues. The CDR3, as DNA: TGTGCCAGCTCACAGGTGGACAGGGGATCTGGAAACACCATATATTTT. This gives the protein CASSQVDRGSGNTIYF.

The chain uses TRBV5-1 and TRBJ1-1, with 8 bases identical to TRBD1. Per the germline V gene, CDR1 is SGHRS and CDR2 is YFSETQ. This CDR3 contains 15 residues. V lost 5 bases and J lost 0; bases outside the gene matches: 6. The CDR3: CASRQGGIVNTEAFF. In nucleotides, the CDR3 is TGCGCCAGCAGACAGGGGGGCATTGTGAACACTGAAGCTTTCTTT.

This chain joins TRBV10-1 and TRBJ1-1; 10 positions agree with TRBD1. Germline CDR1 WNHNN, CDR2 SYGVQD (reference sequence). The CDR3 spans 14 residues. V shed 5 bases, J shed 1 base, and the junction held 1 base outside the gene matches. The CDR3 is CASSRDRGNTEAFF. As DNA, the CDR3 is TGCGCCAGCAGTCGGGACAGGGGGAACACTGAAGCTTTCTTT.

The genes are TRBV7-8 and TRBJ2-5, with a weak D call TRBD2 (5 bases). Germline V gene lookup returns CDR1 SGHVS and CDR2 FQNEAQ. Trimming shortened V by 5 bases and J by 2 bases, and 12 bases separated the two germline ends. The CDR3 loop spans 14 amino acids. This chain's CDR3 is CASSRWTPQETQYF. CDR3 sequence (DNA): TGTGCCAGCAGCCGCTGGACTCCTCAAGAGACCCAGTACTTC. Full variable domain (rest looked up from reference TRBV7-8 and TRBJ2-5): GAGVSQSPRYKVAKRGQDVALRCDPISGHVSLFWYQQALGQGPEFLTYFQNEAQLDKSGLPSDRFFAERPEGSVSTLKIQRTQQEDSAVYLCASSRWTPQETQYFGPGTRLLVL.

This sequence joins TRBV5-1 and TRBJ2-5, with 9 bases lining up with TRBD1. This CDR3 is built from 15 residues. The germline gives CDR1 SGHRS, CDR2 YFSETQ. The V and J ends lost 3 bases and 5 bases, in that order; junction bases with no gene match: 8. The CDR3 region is CASSWRDRDFETQYF. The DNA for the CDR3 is TGCGCCAGCAGCTGGAGGGACAGGGATTTTGAGACCCAGTACTTC. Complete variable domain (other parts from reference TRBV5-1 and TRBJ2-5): KAGVTQTPRYLIKTRGQQVTLSCSPISGHRSVSWYQQTPGQGLQFLFEYFSETQRNKGNFPGRFSGRQFSNSRSEMNVSTLELGDSALYLCASSWRDRDFETQYFGPGTRLLVL.

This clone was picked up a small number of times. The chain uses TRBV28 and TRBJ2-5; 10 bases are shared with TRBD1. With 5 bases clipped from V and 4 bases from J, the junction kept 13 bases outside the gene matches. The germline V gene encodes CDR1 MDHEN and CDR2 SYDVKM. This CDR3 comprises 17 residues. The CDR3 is CASSPYWTGGSLETQYF. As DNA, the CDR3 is TGTGCCAGCAGTCCATACTGGACAGGGGGATCTCTAGAGACCCAGTACTTC.

The CDR3 loop is CASTIGGEQFF. In DNA, the CDR3 is TGTGCCAGCACCATCGGCGGTGAGCAGTTCTTC. This chain connects TRBV11-2 to TRBJ2-1, with D unresolved. The V end was cut by 7 bases, the J end by 9 bases, with 10 bases between. The germline V gene has CDR1 SGHAT and CDR2 FQNNGV. This CDR3 comprises 11 residues.

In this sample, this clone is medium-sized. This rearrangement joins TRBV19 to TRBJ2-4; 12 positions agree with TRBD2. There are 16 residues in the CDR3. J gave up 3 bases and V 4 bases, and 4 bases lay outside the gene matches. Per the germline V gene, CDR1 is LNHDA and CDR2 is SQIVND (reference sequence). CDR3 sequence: CASSTSGGAVKNIQYF. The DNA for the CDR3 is TGTGCCAGTAGTACTAGCGGGGGGGCCGTCAAAAACATTCAGTACTTC.

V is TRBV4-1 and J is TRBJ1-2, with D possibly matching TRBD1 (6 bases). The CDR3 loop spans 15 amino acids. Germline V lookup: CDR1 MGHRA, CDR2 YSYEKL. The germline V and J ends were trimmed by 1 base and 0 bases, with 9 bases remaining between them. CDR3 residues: CASSQATGANYGYTF. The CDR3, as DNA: TGCGCCAGCAGCCAAGCGACAGGAGCTAACTATGGCTACACCTTC.

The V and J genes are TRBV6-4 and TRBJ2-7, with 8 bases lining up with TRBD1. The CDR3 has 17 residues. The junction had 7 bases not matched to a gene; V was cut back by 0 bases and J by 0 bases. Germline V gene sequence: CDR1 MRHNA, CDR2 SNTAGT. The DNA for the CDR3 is TGTGCCAGCAGTGACTCGATGGTACAGGGGGTCTCCTACGAGCAGTACTTC. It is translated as CASSDSMVQGVSYEQYF.

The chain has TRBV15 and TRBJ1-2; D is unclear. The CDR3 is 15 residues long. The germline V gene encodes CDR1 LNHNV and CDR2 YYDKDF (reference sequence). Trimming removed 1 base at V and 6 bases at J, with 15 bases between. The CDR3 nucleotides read TGTGCCACCAGCAGAGTAGCGACCCCCACCCATGGCTACACCTTC. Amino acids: CATSRVATPTHGYTF.

The DNA for the CDR3 is TGTGCCAGCGGAGAGGGCAGGATGAACACTGAAGCTTTCTTT. Amino acid sequence: CASGEGRMNTEAFF. The chain carries TRBV2 and TRBJ1-1; D is uncertain. With 8 bases removed from V and 0 bases from J, the gap between germline ends came to 13 bases. This CDR3 is built from 14 residues. Germline V lookup: CDR1 SNHLY, CDR2 FYNNEI.

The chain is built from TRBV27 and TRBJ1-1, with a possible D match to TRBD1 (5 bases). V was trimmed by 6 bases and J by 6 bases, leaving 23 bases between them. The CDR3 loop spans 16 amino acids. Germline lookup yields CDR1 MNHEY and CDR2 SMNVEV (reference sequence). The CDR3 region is CASSYMYGGGGSEAFF. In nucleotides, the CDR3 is TGTGCCAGCAGCTATATGTATGGGGGGGGAGGCTCTGAAGCTTTCTTT.

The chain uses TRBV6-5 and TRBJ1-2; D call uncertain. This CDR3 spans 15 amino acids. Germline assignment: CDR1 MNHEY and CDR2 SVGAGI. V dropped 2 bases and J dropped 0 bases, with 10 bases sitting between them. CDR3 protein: CASSYGAATNYGYTF. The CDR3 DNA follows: TGTGCCAGCAGTTACGGCGCGGCGACTAACTATGGCTACACCTTC.

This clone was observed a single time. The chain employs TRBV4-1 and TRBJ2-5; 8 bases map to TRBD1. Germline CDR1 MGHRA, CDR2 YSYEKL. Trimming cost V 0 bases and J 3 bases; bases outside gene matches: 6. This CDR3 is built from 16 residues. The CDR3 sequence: CASSQETVDREETQYF. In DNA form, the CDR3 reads TGCGCCAGCAGCCAAGAGACTGTGGACAGGGAAGAGACCCAGTACTTC.

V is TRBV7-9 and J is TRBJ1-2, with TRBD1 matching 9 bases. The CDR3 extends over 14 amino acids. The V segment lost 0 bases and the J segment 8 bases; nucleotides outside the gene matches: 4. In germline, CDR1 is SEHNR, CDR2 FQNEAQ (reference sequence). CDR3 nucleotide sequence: TGTGCCAGCAGCTTAGCAGGGACAGGGAGCGGCTACACCTTC. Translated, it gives CASSLAGTGSGYTF.

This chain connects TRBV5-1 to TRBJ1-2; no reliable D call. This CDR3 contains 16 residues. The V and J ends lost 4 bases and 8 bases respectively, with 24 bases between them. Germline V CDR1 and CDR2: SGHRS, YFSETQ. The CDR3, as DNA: TGCGCCAGCAGCGGCCCGGGAGAGCCGCGGTCCATGGGCTACACCTTC. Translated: CASSGPGEPRSMGYTF.

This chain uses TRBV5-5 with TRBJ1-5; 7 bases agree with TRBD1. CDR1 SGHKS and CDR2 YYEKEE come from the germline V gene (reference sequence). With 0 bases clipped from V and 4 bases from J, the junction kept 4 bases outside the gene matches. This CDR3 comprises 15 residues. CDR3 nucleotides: TGTGCCAGCAGCTTGGATCCGGGACAGAATCAGCCCCAGCATTTT. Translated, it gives CASSLDPGQNQPQHF.

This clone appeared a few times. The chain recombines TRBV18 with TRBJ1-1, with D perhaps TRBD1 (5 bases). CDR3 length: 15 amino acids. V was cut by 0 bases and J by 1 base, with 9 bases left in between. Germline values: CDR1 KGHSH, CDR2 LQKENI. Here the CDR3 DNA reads TGTGCCAGCTCACCACCGCGGGGGACGAACACTGAAGCTTTCTTT. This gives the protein CASSPPRGTNTEAFF.